Listed below are T cell receptor beta chains from one sample, sequenced in a study of response to subunit inactivated influenza vaccine. TCRdb passed the RT-PCR reads through MiXCR, listing each CDR3 protein once. The table shows fewer than 250,000 distinct CDR3 sequences, with under 15% occurring only once. Material: CD8+ T cells sorted from PBMCs, obtained roughly 5 days after vaccination. These TCRs come from a man between 50 and 59 years old who received an inactivated influenza vaccine. The CDR3 runs from the conserved cysteine through the conserved F or W. Fields, in order: V gene, J gene, D gene, clone size, CDR3 protein. A D gene is named only where the DNA matches it firmly. Some rows have no size entry. The others give once, few or many, or a class for an expanded clone.

>TRBV20-1|TRBJ2-1|TRBD1|many
CSAELDRGYEQFF
>TRBV12-3/TRBV12-4|TRBJ2-3|TRBD2|few
CASSFGTTRSSTDTQYF
>TRBV20-1|TRBJ1-5|.|.
CSARDLPDNSNQPQHF
>TRBV29-1|TRBJ1-2|.|few
CSVEEARGYTF
>TRBV9|TRBJ2-7|.|many
CASSPGGDRVIEQYF
>TRBV12-3/TRBV12-4|TRBJ1-2|.|medium-sized
CASSLVPGFYGYTF
>TRBV12-3/TRBV12-4|TRBJ2-2|.|medium-sized
CASSWAGNTGELFF
>TRBV7-2|TRBJ1-2|.|.
CASSYTAPGYTF
>TRBV6-2/TRBV6-3|TRBJ1-2|.|.
CASSYVDVANYGYTF
>TRBV6-5|TRBJ2-4|TRBD2|.
CASSYTSGGGQNIQYF
>TRBV14|TRBJ2-2|.|.
CASSQIQAGELFF
>TRBV28|TRBJ2-1|TRBD2|many
CASSLQGTRDEQFF
>TRBV5-8|TRBJ2-7|.|.
CASSPGQEQYF
>TRBV29-1|TRBJ2-2|.|few
CSVDLAGNTGELFF
>TRBV3-1|TRBJ2-3|.|few
CASSQETGYSTDTQYF
>TRBV7-2|TRBJ2-5|.|few
CASSLWSARGETQYF
>TRBV7-2|TRBJ1-4|.|few
CASSLVRAGREKLFF
>TRBV29-1|TRBJ2-7|.|few
CSVELDGLLNEQYF
>TRBV10-2|TRBJ2-7|TRBD1|many
CASSVGTGDYEQYF
>TRBV6-5|TRBJ2-3|.|.
CASSSWTARDTQYF
>TRBV10-3|TRBJ1-1|TRBD1|.
CAISETPTTGLNTEAFF
>TRBV20-1|TRBJ2-5|TRBD1|.
CCARDSGTGGPDRETQYF
>TRBV19|TRBJ2-7|TRBD2|few
CASSPGLAGEPYEQYF
>TRBV10-3|TRBJ2-5|TRBD1|few
CASTRDRGMETQYF
>TRBV5-1|TRBJ2-1|TRBD2|many
CASSSGLAAYNEQFF
>TRBV29-1|TRBJ1-2|.|few
CSVRSNYGYTF
>TRBV7-9|TRBJ1-2|TRBD1|few
CASSEGTDYGYTF
>TRBV29-1|TRBJ1-2|.|few
CSVEGKKDYGYTF
>TRBV27|TRBJ2-1|TRBD2|.
CASRSGTNSYNEQFF
>TRBV6-2/TRBV6-3|TRBJ2-7|TRBD1|.
CASRGTDRNFYEQYF
>TRBV28|TRBJ2-1|.|few
CASNPDGAYNEQFF
>TRBV7-2|TRBJ2-7|.|.
CASSLGLANEQYF
>TRBV4-1|TRBJ2-5|TRBD1|.
CASSSGQTEETQYF
>TRBV20-1|TRBJ2-7|.|.
CSARDPPGSGYEQYF
>TRBV27|TRBJ2-1|.|few
CASSSTDSYNEQFF
>TRBV12-3/TRBV12-4|TRBJ1-4|.|.
CASSGGEKLFF